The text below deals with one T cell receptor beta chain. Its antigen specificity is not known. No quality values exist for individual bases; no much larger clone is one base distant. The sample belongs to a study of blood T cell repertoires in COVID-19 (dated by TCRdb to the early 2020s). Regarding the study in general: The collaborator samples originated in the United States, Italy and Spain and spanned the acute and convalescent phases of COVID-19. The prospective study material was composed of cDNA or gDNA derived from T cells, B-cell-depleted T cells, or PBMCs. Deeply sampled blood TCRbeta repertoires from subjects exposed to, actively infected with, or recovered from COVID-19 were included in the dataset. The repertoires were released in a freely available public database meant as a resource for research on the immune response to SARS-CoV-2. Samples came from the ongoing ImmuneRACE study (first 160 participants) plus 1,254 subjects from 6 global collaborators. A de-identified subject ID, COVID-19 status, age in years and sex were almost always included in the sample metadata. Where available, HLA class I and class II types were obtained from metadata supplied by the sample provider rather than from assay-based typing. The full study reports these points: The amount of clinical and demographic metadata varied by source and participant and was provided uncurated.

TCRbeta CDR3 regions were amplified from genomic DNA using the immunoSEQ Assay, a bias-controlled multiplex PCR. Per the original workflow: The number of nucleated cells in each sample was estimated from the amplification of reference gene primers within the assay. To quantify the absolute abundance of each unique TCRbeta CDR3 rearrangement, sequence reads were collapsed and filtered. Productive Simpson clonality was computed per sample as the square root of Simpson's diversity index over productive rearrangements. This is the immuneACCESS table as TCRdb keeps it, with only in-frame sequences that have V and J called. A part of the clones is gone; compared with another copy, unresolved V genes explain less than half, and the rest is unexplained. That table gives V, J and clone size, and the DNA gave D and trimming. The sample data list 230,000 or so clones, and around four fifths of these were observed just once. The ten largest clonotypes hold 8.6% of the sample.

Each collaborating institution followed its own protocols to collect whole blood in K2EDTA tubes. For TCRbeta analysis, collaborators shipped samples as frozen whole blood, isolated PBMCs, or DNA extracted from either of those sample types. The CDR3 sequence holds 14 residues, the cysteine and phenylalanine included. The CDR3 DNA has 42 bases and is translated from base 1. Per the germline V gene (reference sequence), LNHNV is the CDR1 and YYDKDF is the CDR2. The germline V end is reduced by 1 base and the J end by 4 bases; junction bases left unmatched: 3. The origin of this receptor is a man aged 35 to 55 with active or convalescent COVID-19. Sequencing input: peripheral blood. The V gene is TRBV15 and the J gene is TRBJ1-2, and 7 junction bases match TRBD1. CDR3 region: CATSRAGTVYGYTF. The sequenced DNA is TGTGCCACCAGCAGAGCAGGGACAGTCTATGGCTACACCTTC.